The 24 T cell receptor beta chains in this list originate from one sample, sequenced in a study of a mutant IDH1 vaccine in newly diagnosed glioma. Time point reported: week 35, safety follow-up. The study gave 300 ug of mutant IDH1 20-mer peptide per vaccine dose, with topical imiquimod. These TCRs' antigens remain unknown. Libraries were prepared by immunoSEQ multiplex PCR; TCRdb keeps only in-frame clonotypes and omits some of them. The sample has roughly 48,000 clones; around 78% are singletons. The specimen was PBMCs, collected from a glioma patient whose treatment included an IDH1 peptide vaccine. The receptors come from a man aged 40-50 years with glioma.

The CDR3 sequence: CASSYRGKGSYEQYF. In DNA, the CDR3 is TGTGCCAGCAGTTACCGGGGGAAGGGGTCCTACGAGCAGTACTTC. The genes are TRBV6-5 and TRBJ2-7; D might be TRBD2 (6 bases). Germline CDR1 reads MNHEY; CDR2 reads SVGAGI. The CDR3 sequence is 15 residues long. The V gene lost 2 bases and the J gene lost 1 base, with 12 bases spanning the gap.

The rearrangement uses TRBV29-1 and TRBJ2-7, with 10 bases fitting TRBD2. Germline assignment: CDR1 SQVTM and CDR2 ANQGSEA. This CDR3 is built from 11 residues. Unmatched junction bases numbered 0, after V lost 7 bases and J lost 3 bases. In DNA form, the CDR3 reads TGCAGCGGGACTAGCGGCTACGAGCAGTACTTC. It yields the protein CSGTSGYEQYF.

The chain combines TRBV5-5 with TRBJ1-5, with a weak D call TRBD1 (5 bases). The length of the CDR3 is 17 residues. V was cut by 1 base and J by 1 base, with 15 bases left in between. Germline V gives CDR1 SGHKS, CDR2 YYEKEE (reference sequence). CDR3 region: CASSLRPAGGSNQPQHF. Here the CDR3 DNA reads TGTGCCAGCAGCTTGCGGCCAGCTGGGGGGAGCAATCAGCCCCAGCATTTT.

This sequence joins TRBV6-4 and TRBJ1-1; unclear D gene. The ends were cut back, 5 bases at V and 1 base at J, with 11 bases in the middle. Germline V gene lookup returns CDR1 MRHNA and CDR2 SNTAGT. The CDR3 covers 14 residues. The CDR3 DNA is TGTGCCAGCAGTTTACGACGGAGGAACACTGAAGCTTTCTTT. Translation gives CASSLRRRNTEAFF.

This sequence joins TRBV18 and TRBJ2-7, with 7 bases lining up with TRBD1. Germline-derived CDR1 and CDR2 are KGHSH and LQKENI. Germline trimming cut 1 base from V and 4 bases from J; bases unmatched to any gene: 7. The CDR3 spans 15 residues. In nucleotides, the CDR3 is TGTGCCAGCTCACCACGGGACAGATTTCCTTACGAGCAGTACGTC. This codes for CASSPRDRFPYEQYV.

The chain couples TRBV7-9 to TRBJ1-2; maybe TRBD1 (5 bases). Germline V gene data show CDR1 as SEHNR and CDR2 as FQNEAQ (reference sequence). Trimming took off 6 bases at V and 6 bases at J, with 20 bases between the two ends. The CDR3 extends over 15 amino acids. The CDR3 is CASSLPGAQGHGYTF. CDR3 in DNA: TGTGCCAGCAGTCTTCCGGGAGCTCAGGGCCATGGCTACACCTTC.

This chain connects TRBV2 to TRBJ2-3; TRBD2 is a possible D gene (6 bases). Looked up from germline, CDR1 is SNHLY and CDR2 is FYNNEI. Trimming stripped 0 bases from V and 6 bases from J, with 10 bases between. This CDR3 spans 14 amino acids. The CDR3 is CASSEARDSDTQYF. The CDR3, as DNA: TGTGCCAGCAGTGAAGCGAGGGACTCTGATACGCAGTATTTT.

The chain has TRBV4-1 and TRBJ1-4, with D uncertain. The V end lost 2 bases, the J end lost 8 bases, and 9 bases lay between the germline ends. CDR1 and CDR2 from the germline V gene are MGHRA and YSYEKL. The CDR3 sequence is 13 residues long. As DNA, the CDR3 is TGCGCCAGCAGCCAAATTTTAAAAGAAAAACTGTTTTTT. This sequence encodes CASSQILKEKLFF.

This chain joins TRBV10-2 and TRBJ2-3; tentatively, D is TRBD2 (6 bases). With 1 base removed from V and 0 bases from J, the gap between germline ends came to 11 bases. The CDR3 has 16 amino acids. From germline, CDR1 is WSHSY and CDR2 SAAADI. DNA of the CDR3: TGCGCCAGCAGTGAGTTGGTAGCGGTTAGCACAGATACGCAGTATTTT. Translated: CASSELVAVSTDTQYF.

CDR3 sequence: CASSPTAGGRYEQYV. CDR3 nucleotide sequence: TGTGCCAGCTCACCGACAGCGGGAGGGCGGTACGAGCAGTACGTC. This rearrangement joins TRBV18 to TRBJ2-7; TRBD2 aligns across 10 bases. In germline, CDR1 is KGHSH, CDR2 LQKENI. V gave up 3 bases and J gave up 4 bases; unmatched junction bases: 6. The CDR3 sequence is 15 residues long.

V usage is TRBV23-1 and J usage is TRBJ1-3; 9 positions match TRBD1. TRBV23-1 is annotated as an ORF whose role is uncertain. The CDR3 runs to 17 residues. The J segment lost 0 bases and the V segment lost 3 bases, leaving 6 bases of the junction unmatched. The CDR3 nucleotides read TGCGCCAGCAGTCAGCCGGGACAGGGTCTCTCTGGAAACACCATATATTTT. This sequence encodes CASSQPGQGLSGNTIYF.

CDR3 loop: CASSPLLARTLNEQFF. The CDR3 bases are TGTGCCAGCAGCCCCCTCCTAGCGCGTACGTTGAATGAGCAGTTCTTC. This chain uses TRBV7-7 with TRBJ2-1, with a weak D call TRBD2 (6 bases). V lost 5 bases and J lost 7, with 21 bases in between. The CDR3 extends over 16 amino acids. Germline lookup yields CDR1 SSHAT and CDR2 FNYEAQ (reference sequence).

This clone was seen only once. This chain's CDR3 is CASSMDSRTEAFF. The DNA for the CDR3 is TGCGCCAGCAGTATGGACTCGCGTACTGAAGCTTTCTTT. The chain carries TRBV10-2 and TRBJ1-1, with D hard to call. There are 13 residues in the CDR3. The ends were cut back, 5 bases at V and 5 bases at J, with 12 bases in the middle. The V gene's germline CDR1 is WSHSY and CDR2 SAAADI.

There are many counts of this clone. J is TRBJ1-4 and V is TRBV10-1; D uncertain. Trimming removed 2 bases from V and 5 bases from J, with 12 bases in between. Germline assignment: CDR1 WNHNN and CDR2 SYGVQD (reference sequence). This CDR3 comprises 15 residues. The chain's CDR3 is CASSELSGKNEKLFF. The CDR3 DNA follows: TGCGCCAGCAGTGAGCTGTCAGGAAAAAATGAAAAACTGTTTTTT.

This clone is labeled medium-sized. The chain has TRBV10-1 and TRBJ2-2, with a tentative D call TRBD2 (6 bases). The CDR3 runs 14 residues. Germline loops: CDR1 WNHNN, CDR2 SYGVQD (reference sequence). The germline V and J ends were trimmed by 9 bases and 6 bases, with 17 bases remaining between them. The CDR3 loop reads CARTSGSCSGELFF. The CDR3 DNA is TGCGCCAGGACTAGTGGGAGTTGCTCCGGGGAGCTGTTTTTT.

The CDR3 sequence: CASSEANTEAFF. The CDR3 DNA reads as TGTGCCAGCAGCGAGGCAAACACTGAAGCTTTCTTT. The V gene is TRBV13, the J gene TRBJ1-1; no reliable D call. CDR1 PRHDT and CDR2 FYEKMQ come from the germline V gene (reference sequence). The CDR3 extends over 12 amino acids. The ends were cut back, 5 bases at V and 2 bases at J, with 6 bases in the middle.

The rearrangement links TRBV5-1 to TRBJ1-2, with D perhaps TRBD1 (6 bases). The CDR3 sequence is 16 residues long. With 0 bases removed from V and 0 bases from J, the gap between germline ends came to 12 bases. CDR1 and CDR2 (germline): SGHRS, YFSETQ. The CDR3 DNA reads TGCGCCAGCAGCTTGGAACCAGGGGCTGCTAACTATGGCTACACCTTC. Translated: CASSLEPGAANYGYTF.

This clone was counted a few times. The genes are TRBV7-9 and TRBJ1-2; D remains unclear. The CDR3 loop spans 12 amino acids. CDR1 is SEHNR and CDR2 is FQNEAQ in the germline V gene (reference sequence). Trimming took off 2 bases at V and 8 bases at J, with 9 bases between the two ends. The CDR3 bases are TGTGCCAGCAGCTTAATAAAGAGCGGCTACACCTTC. Translating gives CASSLIKSGYTF.

This rearrangement joins TRBV5-6 to TRBJ1-1, with TRBD1 matching 7 bases. The CDR3 has 15 amino acids. Germline-derived CDR1 and CDR2 are SGHDT and YYEEEE. V gave up 2 bases and J gave up 0 bases; unmatched junction bases: 4. In nucleotides, the CDR3 is TGTGCCAGCAGCTTCAGACAGGGCCTGAACACTGAAGCTTTCTTT. It encodes CASSFRQGLNTEAFF.

Written as DNA, the CDR3 is TGCAGCGTCTTCGACAGCGGCTACACCTTC. This encodes CSVFDSGYTF. The V gene is TRBV29-1, the J gene TRBJ1-2; D is perhaps TRBD1 (5 bases). CDR3 size: 10 residues. The germline CDR1 and CDR2 sequences are SQVTM and ANQGSEA. Trimming shortened V by 6 bases and J by 8 bases, and 10 bases separated the two germline ends.

The V gene is TRBV20-1, the J gene TRBJ2-1, with D maybe TRBD1 (5 bases). The ends were cut back, 4 bases at V and 8 bases at J, with 6 bases in the middle. The CDR3 length is 10 residues. Germline V gives CDR1 DFQATT, CDR2 SNEGSKA (reference sequence). CDR3 protein: CSATGYEQFF. CDR3 coding DNA: TGCAGTGCTACAGGGTATGAGCAGTTCTTC.

The genes are TRBV7-2 and TRBJ2-6; D is unresolved. The germline V and J ends were trimmed by 4 bases and 0 bases, with 10 bases remaining between them. CDR3 length: 16 amino acids. Germline-derived CDR1 and CDR2 are SGHTA and FQGNSA. The CDR3 sequence: CASSSRPGSGANVLTF. CDR3 sequence (DNA): TGTGCCAGCAGCTCCCGACCGGGCTCTGGGGCCAACGTCCTGACTTTC. The full variable domain, completed using reference TRBV7-2 and TRBJ2-6, is GAGVSQSPSNKVTEKGKDVELRCDPISGHTALYWYRQSLGQGLEFLIYFQGNSAPDKSGLPSDRFSAERTGGSVSTLTIQRTQQEDSAVYLCASSSRPGSGANVLTFGAGSRLTVL.

The rearrangement joins TRBV7-9 to TRBJ2-5, with TRBD2 matching over 13 bases. CDR1 is SEHNR, CDR2 FQNEAQ, per germline (reference sequence). J lost 3 bases, V lost 7 bases, and 5 bases had no gene match. This CDR3 region has 15 residues. In DNA form, the CDR3 reads TGTGCCAGCATAACCGGGACTAGCGGGAAAGAGACCCAGTACTTC. Translated: CASITGTSGKETQYF.

This clone was recorded only once. The chain couples TRBV6-6 to TRBJ2-5; D may be TRBD1 (6 bases). Trimming shortened V by 9 bases and J by 5 bases, and 13 bases separated the two germline ends. Germline V gene sequence: CDR1 MNHNY, CDR2 SVGAGI (reference sequence). The CDR3 is 12 amino acids. The CDR3 DNA is TGTGCCAGTTCCAGGGGCGGGGAGACCCAGTACTTC. It specifies CASSRGGETQYF.